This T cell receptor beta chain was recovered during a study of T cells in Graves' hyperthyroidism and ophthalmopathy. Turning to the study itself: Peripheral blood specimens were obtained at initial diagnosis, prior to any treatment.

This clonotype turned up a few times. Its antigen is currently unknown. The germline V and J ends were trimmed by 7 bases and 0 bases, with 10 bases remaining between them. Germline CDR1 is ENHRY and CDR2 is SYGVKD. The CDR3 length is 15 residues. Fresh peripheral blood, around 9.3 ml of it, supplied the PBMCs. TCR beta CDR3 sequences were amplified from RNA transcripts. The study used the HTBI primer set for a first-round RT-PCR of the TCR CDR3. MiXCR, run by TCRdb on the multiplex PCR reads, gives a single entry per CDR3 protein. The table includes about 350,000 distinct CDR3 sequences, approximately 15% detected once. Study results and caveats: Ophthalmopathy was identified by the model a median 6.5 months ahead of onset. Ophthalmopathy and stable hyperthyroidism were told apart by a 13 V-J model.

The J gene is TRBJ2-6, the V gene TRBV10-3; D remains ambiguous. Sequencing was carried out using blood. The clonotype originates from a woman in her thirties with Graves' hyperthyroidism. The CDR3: CAITGESSGANVLTF. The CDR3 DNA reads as TGTGCCATCACTGGCGAGAGCTCTGGGGCCAACGTCCTGACTTTC.